The TCR beta chain under discussion was sequenced for a study of control samples from healthy donors and cancer patients. Clones were sequenced by immunoSEQ multiplex PCR, and TCRdb holds only the in-frame ones, with some missing. In the table there are approximately 13,000 clones, around 92% of which are singletons. Looked up from germline, CDR1 is MNHEY and CDR2 is SMNVEV (reference sequence). The CDR3 covers 13 residues. V lost 6 bases and J lost 2, with 10 bases in between. This TCR came from a man of 80 years or more with lung cancer. The sequencing input was PBMCs. The chain uses TRBV27 and TRBJ1-1; D is unclear. In nucleotides, the CDR3 is TGTGCCAGCAGCCTGACGGGAAACACTGAAGCTTTCTTT. Its translation: CASSLTGNTEAFF.